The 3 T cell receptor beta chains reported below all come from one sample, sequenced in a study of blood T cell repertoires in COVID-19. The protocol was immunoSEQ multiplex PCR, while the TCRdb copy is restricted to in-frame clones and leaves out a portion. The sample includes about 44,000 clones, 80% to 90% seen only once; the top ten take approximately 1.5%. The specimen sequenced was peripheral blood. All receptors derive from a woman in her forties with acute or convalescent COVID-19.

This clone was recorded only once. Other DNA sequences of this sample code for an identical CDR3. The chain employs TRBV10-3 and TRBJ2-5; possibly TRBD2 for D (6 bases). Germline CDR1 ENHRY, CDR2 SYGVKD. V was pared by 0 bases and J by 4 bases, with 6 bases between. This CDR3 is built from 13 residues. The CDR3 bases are TGTGCCATCAGTGAGTCCGGGGGAGAGACCCAGTACTTC. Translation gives CAISESGGETQYF.

The chain's CDR3 is CASSPDSFFYNEQFF. The CDR3 DNA follows: TGTGCCAGCAGTCCCGACAGTTTTTTCTACAATGAGCAGTTCTTC. The chain has TRBV6-5 and TRBJ2-1, with a possible D match to TRBD1 (5 bases). Germline CDR1 reads MNHEY; CDR2 reads SVGAGI. The germline V and J ends were trimmed by 5 bases and 3 bases, with 14 bases remaining between them. There are 15 residues in the CDR3.

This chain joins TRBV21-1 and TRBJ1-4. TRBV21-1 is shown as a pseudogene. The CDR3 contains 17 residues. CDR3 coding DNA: TGTGCCAGCAGCGCCTTAGAGGGCCAGCGCCATAATGAAAAACTGTTTTTT. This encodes CASSALEGQRHNEKLFF.